What follows is one T cell receptor (beta chain) and its context. Antigen specificity is unknown. The sample originates from a study of cytomegalovirus exposure and HLA in healthy donors. The study ran its PCR with 60 Vbeta and 13 Jbeta primers. Clones were sequenced by immunoSEQ multiplex PCR, and TCRdb holds only the in-frame ones, with some missing. The table records under 300,000 clones, about nine tenths of them present only once. Study observations and caveats: Some V segments, TRBV6-2 and TRBV6-3 among them, were indistinguishable and were therefore excluded. TCR beta V- and J-gene trimming was later associated with a missense DCLRE1C variant. Previous analysis showed most TCR beta V segments were productive about 87% or about 30% of the time. By a later analysis, the bulk of CMV-associated TCR beta chains appeared HLA-restricted.

CDR1 is SGHVS, CDR2 FNYEAQ, per germline. V was clipped by 5 bases and J by 4 bases; unmatched bases: 4. The CDR3 totals 14 residues. This rearrangement joins TRBV7-6 to TRBJ1-3; 8 bases map to TRBD1. The clonotype comes from a girl aged 2-10 years in good health and CMV-seronegative. The sequencing input was PBMCs. Here the CDR3 reads CASSTGQAGNTIYF. The CDR3 DNA reads TGTGCCAGCAGCACGGGACAGGCCGGAAACACCATATATTTT.